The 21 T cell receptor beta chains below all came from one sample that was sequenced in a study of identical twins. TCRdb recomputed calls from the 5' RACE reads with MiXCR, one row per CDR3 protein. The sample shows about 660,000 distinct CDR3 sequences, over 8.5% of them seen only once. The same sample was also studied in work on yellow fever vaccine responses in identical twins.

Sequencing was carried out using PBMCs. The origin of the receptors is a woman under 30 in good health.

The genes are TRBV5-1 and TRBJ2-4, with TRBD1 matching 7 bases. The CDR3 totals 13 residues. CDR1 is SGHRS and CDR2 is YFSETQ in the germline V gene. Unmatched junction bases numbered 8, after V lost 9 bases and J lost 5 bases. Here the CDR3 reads CATHGTVQNIQYF. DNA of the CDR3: TGCGCCACCCACGGGACAGTCCAAAACATTCAGTACTTC.

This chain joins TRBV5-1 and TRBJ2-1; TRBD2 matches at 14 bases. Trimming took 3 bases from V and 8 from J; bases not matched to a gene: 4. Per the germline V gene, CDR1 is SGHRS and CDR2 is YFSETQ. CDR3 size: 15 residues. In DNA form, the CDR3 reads TGCGCCAGCAGCTGGGGACTAGCGGGGGAAGATGAGCAGTTCTTC. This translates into CASSWGLAGEDEQFF.

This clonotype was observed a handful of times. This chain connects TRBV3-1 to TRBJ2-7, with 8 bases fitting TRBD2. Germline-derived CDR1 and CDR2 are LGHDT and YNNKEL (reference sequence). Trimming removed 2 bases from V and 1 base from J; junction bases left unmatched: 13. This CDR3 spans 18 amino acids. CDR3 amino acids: CASSQRKLREAKSYEQYF. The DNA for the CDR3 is TGTGCCAGCAGCCAACGAAAATTGCGGGAGGCTAAATCCTACGAGCAGTACTTC.

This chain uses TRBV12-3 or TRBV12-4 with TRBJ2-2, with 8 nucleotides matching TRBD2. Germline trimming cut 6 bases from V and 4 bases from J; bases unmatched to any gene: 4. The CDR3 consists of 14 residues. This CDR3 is CASSPGGPTGELFF. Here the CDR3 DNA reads TGTGCCAGCAGCCCGGGAGGGCCCACCGGGGAGCTGTTTTTT.

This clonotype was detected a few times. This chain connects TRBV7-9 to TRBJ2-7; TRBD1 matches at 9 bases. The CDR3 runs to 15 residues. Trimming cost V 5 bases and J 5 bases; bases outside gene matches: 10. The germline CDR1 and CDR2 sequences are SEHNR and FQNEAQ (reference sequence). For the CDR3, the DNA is TGTGCCAGCAGCCCTGGGACAGGGAGTTTCCACGAGCAGTACTTC. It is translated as CASSPGTGSFHEQYF.

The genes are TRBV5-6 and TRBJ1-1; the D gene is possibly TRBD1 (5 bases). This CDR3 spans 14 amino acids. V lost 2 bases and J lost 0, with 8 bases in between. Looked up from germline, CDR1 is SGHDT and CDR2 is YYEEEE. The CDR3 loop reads CASSLPGLNTEAFF. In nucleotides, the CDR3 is TGTGCCAGCAGCTTACCAGGGTTGAACACTGAAGCTTTCTTT.

CDR3 DNA sequence: TGTGCCAGCAGACCTTGGGGGCCCGCCTCCTACGAGCAGTACTTC. Translating gives CASRPWGPASYEQYF. The genes are TRBV7-8 and TRBJ2-7, with D possibly being TRBD1 (6 bases). From germline, CDR1 is SGHVS and CDR2 FQNEAQ. V was shortened by 6 bases and J by 0 bases, with 15 bases between the two germline ends. The CDR3 covers 15 residues.

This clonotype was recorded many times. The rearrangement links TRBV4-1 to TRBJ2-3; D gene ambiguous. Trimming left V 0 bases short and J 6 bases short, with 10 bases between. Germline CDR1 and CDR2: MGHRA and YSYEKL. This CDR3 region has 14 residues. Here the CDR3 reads CASSQDGPRDTQYF. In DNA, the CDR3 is TGCGCCAGCAGCCAAGATGGGCCAAGGGATACGCAGTATTTT.

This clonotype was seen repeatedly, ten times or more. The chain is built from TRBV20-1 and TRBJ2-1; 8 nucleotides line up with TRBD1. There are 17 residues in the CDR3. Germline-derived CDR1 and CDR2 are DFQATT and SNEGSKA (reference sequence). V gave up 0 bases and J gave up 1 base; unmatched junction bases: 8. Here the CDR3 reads CSARDIGQGKSYNEQFF. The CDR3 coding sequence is TGCAGTGCTAGAGATATCGGACAGGGAAAATCCTACAATGAGCAGTTCTTC.

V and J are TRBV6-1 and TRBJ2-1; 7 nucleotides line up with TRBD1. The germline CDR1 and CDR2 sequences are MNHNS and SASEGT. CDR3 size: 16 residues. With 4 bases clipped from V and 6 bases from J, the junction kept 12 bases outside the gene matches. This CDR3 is CASSARQGAVGNEQFF. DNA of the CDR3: TGTGCCAGCAGTGCCCGACAGGGAGCAGTTGGCAATGAGCAGTTCTTC.

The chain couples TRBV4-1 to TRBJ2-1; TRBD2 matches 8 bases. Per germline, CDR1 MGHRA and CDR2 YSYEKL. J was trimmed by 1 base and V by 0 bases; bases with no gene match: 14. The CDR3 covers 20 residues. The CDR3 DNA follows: TGCGCCAGCAGCCAAGATTTTCTTGGTAGCGGGGAATTGTCCTACAATGAGCAGTTCTTC. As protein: CASSQDFLGSGELSYNEQFF.

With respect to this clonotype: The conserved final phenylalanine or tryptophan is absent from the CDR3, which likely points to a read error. CDR3 residues: CAIRERDTNTEAFL. The CDR3 DNA reads as TGTGCCATCAGGGAACGGGACACCAACACTGAAGCTTTCCTT. The chain links TRBV10-3 to TRBJ1-1; D is perhaps TRBD1 (6 bases). V was shortened by 6 bases and J by 2 bases, with 13 bases between the two germline ends. This CDR3 is built from 14 residues. The germline gives CDR1 ENHRY, CDR2 SYGVKD.

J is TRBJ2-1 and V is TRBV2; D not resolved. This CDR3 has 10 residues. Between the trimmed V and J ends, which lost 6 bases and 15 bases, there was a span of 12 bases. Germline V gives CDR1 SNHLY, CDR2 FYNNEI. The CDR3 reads CASRVAALFF. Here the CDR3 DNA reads TGTGCCAGCAGGGTTGCGGCCCTGTTCTTC.

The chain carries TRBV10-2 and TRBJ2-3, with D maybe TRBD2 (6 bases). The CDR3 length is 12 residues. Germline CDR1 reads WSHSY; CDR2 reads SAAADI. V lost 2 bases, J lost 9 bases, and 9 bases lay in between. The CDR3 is CASSETSSTQYF. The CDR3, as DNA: TGCGCCAGCAGTGAGACTAGCAGCACGCAGTATTTT.

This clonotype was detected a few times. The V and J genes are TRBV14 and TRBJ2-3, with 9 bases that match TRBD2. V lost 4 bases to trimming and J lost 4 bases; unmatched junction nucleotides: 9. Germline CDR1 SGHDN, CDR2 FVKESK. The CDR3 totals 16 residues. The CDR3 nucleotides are TGTGCCAGCAGCCCCTTAGCGGGGGAGTATGCAGATACGCAGTATTTT. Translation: CASSPLAGEYADTQYF. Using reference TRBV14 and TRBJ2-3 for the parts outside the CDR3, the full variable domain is EAGVTQFPSHSVIEKGQTVTLRCDPISGHDNLYWYRRVMGKEIKFLLHFVKESKQDESGMPNNRFLAERTGGTYSTLKVQPAELEDSGVYFCASSPLAGEYADTQYFGPGTRLTVL.

The CDR3 DNA is TGTGCCAGCAGGAAGACAGATGCAACTAATGAAAAACTGTTTTTT. Its protein is CASRKTDATNEKLFF. V gene TRBV7-9 combines with J gene TRBJ1-4; a possible D gene is TRBD1 (5 bases). With 6 bases removed from V and 0 bases from J, the gap between germline ends came to 11 bases. The CDR3 is made up of 15 amino acids. Per germline, CDR1 SEHNR and CDR2 FQNEAQ (reference sequence).

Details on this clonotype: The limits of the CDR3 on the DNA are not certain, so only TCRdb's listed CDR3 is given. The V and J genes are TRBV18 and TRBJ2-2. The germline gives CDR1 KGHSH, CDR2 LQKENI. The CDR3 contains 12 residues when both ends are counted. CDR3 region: CASSPAPGSCFF.

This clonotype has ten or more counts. CDR3 in amino acids: CASSLGQDLKYF. The CDR3 DNA is TGTGCCAGCAGCTTGGGTCAGGATCTTAAGTACTTC. The rearrangement links TRBV7-2 to TRBJ2-7; no definite D call. With 3 bases removed from V and 11 bases from J, the gap between germline ends came to 14 bases. Germline V gives CDR1 SGHTA, CDR2 FQGNSA. The length of the CDR3 is 12 residues.

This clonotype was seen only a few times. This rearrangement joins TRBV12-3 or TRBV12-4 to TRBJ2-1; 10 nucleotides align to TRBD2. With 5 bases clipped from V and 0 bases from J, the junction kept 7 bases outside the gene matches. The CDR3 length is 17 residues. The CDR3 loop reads CASSPRAGGSSYNEQFF. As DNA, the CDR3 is TGTGCCAGCAGTCCCCGAGCGGGAGGGAGCTCCTACAATGAGCAGTTCTTC.

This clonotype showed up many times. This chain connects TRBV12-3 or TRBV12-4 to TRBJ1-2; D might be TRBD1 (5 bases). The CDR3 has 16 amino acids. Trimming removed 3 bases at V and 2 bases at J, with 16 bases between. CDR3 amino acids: CASSFRVGYLNYGYTF. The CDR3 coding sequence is TGTGCCAGCAGTTTCAGGGTAGGATACCTCAACTATGGCTACACCTTC.

CDR3 DNA sequence: TGCGCCAGCAGCTTGGGGAACCGTGACATGATACAAGAGACCCAGTACTTC. Translated: CASSLGNRDMIQETQYF. The chain joins TRBV5-1 to TRBJ2-5; the D is unclear. Germline V lookup: CDR1 SGHRS, CDR2 YFSETQ. CDR3 length: 17 residues. The V end was cut by 0 bases, the J end by 2 bases, with 17 bases between.